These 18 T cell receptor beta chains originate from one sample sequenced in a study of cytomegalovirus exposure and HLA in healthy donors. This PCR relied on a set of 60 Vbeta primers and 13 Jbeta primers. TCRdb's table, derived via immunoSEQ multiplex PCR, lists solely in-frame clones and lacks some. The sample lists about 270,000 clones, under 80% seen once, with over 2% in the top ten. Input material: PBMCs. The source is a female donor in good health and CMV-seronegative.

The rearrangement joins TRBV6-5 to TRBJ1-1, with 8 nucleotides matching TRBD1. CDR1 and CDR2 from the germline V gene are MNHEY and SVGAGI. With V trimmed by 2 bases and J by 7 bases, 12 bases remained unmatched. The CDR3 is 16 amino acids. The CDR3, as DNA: TGTGCCAGCAGTTACACGGCCGGGACAGGTGGATTTGAAGCTTTCTTT. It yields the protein CASSYTAGTGGFEAFF.

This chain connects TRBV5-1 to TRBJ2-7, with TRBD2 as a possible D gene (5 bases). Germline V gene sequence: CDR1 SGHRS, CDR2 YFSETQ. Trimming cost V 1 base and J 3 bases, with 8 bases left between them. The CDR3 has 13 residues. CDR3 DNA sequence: TGCGCCAGCAGCTTGCCGGGAAACTACGAGCAGTACTTC. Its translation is CASSLPGNYEQYF.

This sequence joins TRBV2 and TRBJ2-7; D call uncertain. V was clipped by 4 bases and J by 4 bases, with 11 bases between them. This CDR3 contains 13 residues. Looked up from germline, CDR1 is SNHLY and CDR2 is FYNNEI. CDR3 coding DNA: TGTGCCAGCAGTGGAGATACTACGTACGAGCAGTACTTC. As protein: CASSGDTTYEQYF.

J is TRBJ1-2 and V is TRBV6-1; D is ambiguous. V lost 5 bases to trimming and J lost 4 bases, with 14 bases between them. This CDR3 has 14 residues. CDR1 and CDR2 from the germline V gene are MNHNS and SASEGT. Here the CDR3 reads CASSPQPTGYGYTF. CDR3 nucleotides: TGTGCCAGCAGTCCCCAACCAACGGGCTATGGCTACACCTTC.

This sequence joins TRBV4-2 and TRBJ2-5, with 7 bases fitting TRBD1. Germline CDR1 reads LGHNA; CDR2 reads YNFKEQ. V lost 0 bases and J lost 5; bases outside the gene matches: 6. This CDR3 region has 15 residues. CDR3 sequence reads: CASSQEEGAGETQYF. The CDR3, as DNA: TGTGCCAGCAGCCAAGAAGAGGGGGCTGGGGAGACCCAGTACTTC.

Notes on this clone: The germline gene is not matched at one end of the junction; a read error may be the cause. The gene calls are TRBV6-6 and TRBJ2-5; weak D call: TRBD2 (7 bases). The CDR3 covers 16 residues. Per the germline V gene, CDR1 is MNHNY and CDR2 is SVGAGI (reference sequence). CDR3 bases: TGTGCCGGCAGCCCCCTAAATCCCGGGGGGCCAGTGACCCAGTACTTC. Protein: CAGSPLNPGGPVTQYF.

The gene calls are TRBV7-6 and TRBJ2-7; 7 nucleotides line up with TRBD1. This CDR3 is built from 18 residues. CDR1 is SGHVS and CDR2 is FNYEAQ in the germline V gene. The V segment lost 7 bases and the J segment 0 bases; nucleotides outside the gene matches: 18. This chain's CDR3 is CASTRYAPGQASSYEQYF. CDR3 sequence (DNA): TGTGCCAGCACAAGATACGCCCCAGGACAGGCCAGCTCCTACGAGCAGTACTTC.

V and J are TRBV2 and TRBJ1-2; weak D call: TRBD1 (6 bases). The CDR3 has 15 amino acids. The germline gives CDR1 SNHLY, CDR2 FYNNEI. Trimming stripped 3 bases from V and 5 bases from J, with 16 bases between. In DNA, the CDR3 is TGTGCCAGCAGTGACTCCGAACAGGGAGTATATGGCTACACCTTC. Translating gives CASSDSEQGVYGYTF.

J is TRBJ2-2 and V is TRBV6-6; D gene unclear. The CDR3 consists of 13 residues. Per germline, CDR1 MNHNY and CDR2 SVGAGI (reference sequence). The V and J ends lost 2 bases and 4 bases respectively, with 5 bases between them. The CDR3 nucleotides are TGTGCCAGCAGTTACGAGATCACCGGGGAGCTGTTTTTT. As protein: CASSYEITGELFF.

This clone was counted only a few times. The CDR3 DNA reads as TGTGCCAGCAGTTTATCATGGGGCAGGGCCCAGTACTTC. It translates to CASSLSWGRAQYF. V and J are TRBV27 and TRBJ2-5; D is possibly TRBD1 (5 bases). This CDR3 region has 13 residues. The ends were cut back, 0 bases at V and 9 bases at J, with 11 bases in the middle. Germline V gene lookup returns CDR1 MNHEY and CDR2 SMNVEV (reference sequence).

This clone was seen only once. Here the CDR3 DNA reads TGTGCCAGCAGCGCCACCGGGACAGGGGGCTACGAGCAGTACTTC. Translating it yields CASSATGTGGYEQYF. V is TRBV5-6 and J is TRBJ2-7; 11 positions match TRBD1. The J segment lost 3 bases and the V segment lost 4 bases, leaving 6 bases of the junction unmatched. This CDR3 has 15 residues. CDR1 and CDR2 (germline): SGHDT, YYEEEE.

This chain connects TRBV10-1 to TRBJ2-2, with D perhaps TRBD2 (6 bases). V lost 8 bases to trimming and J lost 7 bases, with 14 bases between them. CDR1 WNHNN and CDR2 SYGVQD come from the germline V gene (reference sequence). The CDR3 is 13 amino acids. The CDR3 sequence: CASGTPIGGELFF. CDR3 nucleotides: TGCGCCAGCGGGACTCCAATCGGCGGGGAGCTGTTTTTT.

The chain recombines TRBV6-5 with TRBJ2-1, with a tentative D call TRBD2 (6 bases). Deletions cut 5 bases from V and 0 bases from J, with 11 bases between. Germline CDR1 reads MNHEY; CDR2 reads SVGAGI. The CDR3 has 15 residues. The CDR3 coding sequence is TGTGCCAGCAGTAGGCGGGGAAGCTCCTACAATGAGCAGTTCTTC. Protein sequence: CASSRRGSSYNEQFF.

The CDR3 region has the DNA TGTGCCAGCAGTTCACCGGGACTAGCTGTCAATGAGCAGTTCTTC. It translates to CASSSPGLAVNEQFF. The rearrangement links TRBV2 to TRBJ2-1; 9 nucleotides match TRBD2. Germline V lookup: CDR1 SNHLY, CDR2 FYNNEI. Unmatched junction bases numbered 8, after V lost 5 bases and J lost 6 bases. CDR3 size: 15 residues.

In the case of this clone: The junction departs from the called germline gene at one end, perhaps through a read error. In DNA, the CDR3 is TGCGCCAGCAGCAAAGATTTGGACAGTAACTATGGCTACACCTTC. Translated: CASSKDLDSNYGYTF. V is TRBV4-1 and J is TRBJ1-2; D is possibly TRBD1 (6 bases). This CDR3 contains 15 residues. Germline values: CDR1 MGHRA, CDR2 YSYEKL.

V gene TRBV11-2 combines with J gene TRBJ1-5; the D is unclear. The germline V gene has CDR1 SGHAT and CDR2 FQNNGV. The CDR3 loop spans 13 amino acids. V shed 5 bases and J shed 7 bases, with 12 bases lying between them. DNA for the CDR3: TGTGCCAGCAGCACAGACCTTAGGCAGCCCCAGCATTTT. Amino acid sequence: CASSTDLRQPQHF.

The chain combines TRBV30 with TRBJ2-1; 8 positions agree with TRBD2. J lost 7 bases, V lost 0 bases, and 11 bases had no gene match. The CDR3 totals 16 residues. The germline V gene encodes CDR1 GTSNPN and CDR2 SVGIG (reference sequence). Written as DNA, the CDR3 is TGTGCCTGGAGTGTTCGGGTAGCGGGGTACAGGAATGAGCAGTTCTTC. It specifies CAWSVRVAGYRNEQFF.

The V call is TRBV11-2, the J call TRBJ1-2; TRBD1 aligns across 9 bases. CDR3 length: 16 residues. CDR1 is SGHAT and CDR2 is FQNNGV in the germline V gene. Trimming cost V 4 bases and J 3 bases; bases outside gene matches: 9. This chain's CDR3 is CASSYPYRGLDYGYTF. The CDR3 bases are TGTGCCAGCAGCTACCCTTACAGGGGGCTCGACTATGGCTACACCTTC.